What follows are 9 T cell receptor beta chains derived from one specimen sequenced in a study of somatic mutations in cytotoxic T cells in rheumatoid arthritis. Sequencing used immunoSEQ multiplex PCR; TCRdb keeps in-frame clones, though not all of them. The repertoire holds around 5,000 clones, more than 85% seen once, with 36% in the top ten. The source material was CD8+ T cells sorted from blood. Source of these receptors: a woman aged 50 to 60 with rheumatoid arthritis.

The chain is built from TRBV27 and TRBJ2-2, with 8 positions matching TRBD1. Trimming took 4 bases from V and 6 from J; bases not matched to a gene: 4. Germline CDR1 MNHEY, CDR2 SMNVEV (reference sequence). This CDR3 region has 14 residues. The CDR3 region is CASSWGQDPGELFF. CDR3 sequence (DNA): TGTGCCAGCAGTTGGGGACAGGACCCCGGGGAGCTGTTTTTT.

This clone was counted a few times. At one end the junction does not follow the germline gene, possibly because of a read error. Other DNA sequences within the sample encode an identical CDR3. CDR3 sequence: CASSLLNSPLHF. The CDR3 bases are TGCGCCAGCAGCTTACTGAATTCTCCCCTCCACTTT. V is TRBV5-1 and J is TRBJ1-6; D gene unclear. Germline V gene sequence: CDR1 SGHRS, CDR2 YFSETQ. The CDR3 loop spans 12 amino acids.

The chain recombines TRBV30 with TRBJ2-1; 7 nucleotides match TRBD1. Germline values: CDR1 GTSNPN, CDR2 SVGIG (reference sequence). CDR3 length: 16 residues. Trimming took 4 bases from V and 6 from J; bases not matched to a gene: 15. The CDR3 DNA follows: TGTGCCTGGACTGGGCCTGCAGGGGGTTTTTCCAATGAGCAGTTCTTC. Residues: CAWTGPAGGFSNEQFF. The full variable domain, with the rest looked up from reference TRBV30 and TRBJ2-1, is SQTIHQWPATLVQPVGSPLSLECTVEGTSNPNLYWYRQAAGRGLQLLFYSVGIGQISSEVPQNLSASRPQDRQFILSSKKLLLSDSGFYLCAWTGPAGGFSNEQFFGPGTRLTVL.

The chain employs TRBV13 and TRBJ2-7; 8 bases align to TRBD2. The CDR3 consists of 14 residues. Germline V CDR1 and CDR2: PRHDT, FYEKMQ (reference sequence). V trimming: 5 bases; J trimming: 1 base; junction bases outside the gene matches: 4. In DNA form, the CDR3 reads TGTGCCAGCAGCAATAGCGGGGAGTCCTACGAGCAGTACTTC. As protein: CASSNSGESYEQYF.

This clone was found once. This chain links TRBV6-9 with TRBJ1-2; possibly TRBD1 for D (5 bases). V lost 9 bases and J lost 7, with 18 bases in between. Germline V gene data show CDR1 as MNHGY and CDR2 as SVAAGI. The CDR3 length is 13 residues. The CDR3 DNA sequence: TGTGCCAGGACCGGGGGAACCTTGTCTGGCTACACCTTC. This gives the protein CARTGGTLSGYTF.

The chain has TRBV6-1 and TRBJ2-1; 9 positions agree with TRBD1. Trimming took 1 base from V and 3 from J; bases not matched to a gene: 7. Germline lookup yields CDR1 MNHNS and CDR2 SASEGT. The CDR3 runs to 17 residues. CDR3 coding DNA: TGTGCCAGCAGTGAAGTACAGGGGGCGCGACTCTACAATGAGCAGTTCTTC. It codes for CASSEVQGARLYNEQFF.

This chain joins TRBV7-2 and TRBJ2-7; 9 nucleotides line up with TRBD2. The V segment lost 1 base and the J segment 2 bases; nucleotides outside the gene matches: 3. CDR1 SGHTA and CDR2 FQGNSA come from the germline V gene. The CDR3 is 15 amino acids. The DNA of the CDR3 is TGTGCCAGCAGCTTAGGAGGCGGGGGGGCCTACGAGCAGTACTTC. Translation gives CASSLGGGGAYEQYF.

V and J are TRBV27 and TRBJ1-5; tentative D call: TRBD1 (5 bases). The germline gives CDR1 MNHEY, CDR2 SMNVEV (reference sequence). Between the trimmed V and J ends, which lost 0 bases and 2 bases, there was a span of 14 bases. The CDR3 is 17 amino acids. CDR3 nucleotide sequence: TGTGCCAGCAGTTTATCGATATCGGGGGGTGGCAATCAGCCCCAGCATTTT. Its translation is CASSLSISGGGNQPQHF.

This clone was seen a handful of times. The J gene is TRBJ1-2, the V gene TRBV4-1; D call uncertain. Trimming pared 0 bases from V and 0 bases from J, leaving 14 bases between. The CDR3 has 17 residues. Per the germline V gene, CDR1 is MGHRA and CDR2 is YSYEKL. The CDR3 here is CASSQEPQPIPNYGYTF. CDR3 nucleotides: TGCGCCAGCAGCCAAGAACCACAGCCTATCCCTAACTATGGCTACACCTTC.